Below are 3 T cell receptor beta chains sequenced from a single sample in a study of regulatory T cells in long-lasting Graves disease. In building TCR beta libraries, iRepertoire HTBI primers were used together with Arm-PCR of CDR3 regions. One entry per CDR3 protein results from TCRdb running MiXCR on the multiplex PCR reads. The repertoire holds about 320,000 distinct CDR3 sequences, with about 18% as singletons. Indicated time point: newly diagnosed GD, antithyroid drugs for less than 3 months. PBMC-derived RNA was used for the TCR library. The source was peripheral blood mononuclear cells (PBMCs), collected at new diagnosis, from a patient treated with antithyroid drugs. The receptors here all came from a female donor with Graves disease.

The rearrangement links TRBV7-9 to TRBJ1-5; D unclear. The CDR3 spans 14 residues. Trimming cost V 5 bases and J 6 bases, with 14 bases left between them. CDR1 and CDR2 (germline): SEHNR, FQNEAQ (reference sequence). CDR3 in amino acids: CASSPDLGGQPQHF. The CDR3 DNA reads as TGTGCCAGCAGCCCAGACTTGGGCGGTCAGCCCCAGCATTTT. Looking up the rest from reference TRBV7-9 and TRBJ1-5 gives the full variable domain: DTGVSQNPRHKITKRGQNVTFRCDPISEHNRLYWYRQTLGQGPEFLTYFQNEAQLEKSRLLSDRFSAERPKGSFSTLEIQRTEQGDSAMYLCASSPDLGGQPQHFGDGTRLSIL.

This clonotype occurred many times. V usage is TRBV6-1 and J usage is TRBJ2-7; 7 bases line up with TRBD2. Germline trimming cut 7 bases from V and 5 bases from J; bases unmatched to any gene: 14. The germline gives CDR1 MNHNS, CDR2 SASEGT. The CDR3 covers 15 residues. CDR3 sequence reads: CASIELGGSLDEQYF. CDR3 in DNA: TGTGCCAGCATCGAGTTAGGCGGGAGTCTTGACGAGCAGTACTTC.

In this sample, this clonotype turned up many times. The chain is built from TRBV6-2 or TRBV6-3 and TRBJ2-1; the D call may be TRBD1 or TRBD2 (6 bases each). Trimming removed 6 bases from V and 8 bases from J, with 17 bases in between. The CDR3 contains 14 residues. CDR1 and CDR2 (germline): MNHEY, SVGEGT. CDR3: CASRPLRGEYEQFF. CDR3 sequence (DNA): TGTGCCAGCAGACCACTAAGGGGGGAGTATGAGCAGTTCTTC.